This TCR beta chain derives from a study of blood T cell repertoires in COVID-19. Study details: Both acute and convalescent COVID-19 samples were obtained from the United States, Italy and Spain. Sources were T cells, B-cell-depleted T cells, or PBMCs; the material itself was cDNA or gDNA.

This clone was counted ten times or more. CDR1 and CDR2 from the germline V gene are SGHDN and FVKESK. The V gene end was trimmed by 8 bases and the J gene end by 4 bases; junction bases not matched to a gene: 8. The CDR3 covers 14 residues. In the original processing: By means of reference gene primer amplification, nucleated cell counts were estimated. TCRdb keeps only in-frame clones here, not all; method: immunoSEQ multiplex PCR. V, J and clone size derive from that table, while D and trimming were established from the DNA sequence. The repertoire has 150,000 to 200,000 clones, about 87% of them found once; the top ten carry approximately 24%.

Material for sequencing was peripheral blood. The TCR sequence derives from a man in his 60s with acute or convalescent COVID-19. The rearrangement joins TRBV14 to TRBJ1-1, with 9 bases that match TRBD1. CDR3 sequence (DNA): TGTGCCAGCCGACAGGGGGGCATCAGCACTGAAGCTTTCTTT. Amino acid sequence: CASRQGGISTEAFF.